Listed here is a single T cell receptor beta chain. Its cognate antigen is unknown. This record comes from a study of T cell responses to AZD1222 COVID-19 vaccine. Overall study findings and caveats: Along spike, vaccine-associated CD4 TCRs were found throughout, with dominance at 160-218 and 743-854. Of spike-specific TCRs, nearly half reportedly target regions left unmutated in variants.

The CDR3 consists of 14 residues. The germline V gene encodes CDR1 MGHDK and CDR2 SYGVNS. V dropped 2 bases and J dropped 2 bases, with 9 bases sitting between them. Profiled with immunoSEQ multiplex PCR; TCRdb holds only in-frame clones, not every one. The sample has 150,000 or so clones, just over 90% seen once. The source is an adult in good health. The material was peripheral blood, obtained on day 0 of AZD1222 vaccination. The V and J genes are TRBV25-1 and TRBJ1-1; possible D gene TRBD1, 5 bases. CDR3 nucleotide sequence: TGTGCCAGCAGTGAACATCAGGGTAACACTGAAGCTTTCTTT. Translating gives CASSEHQGNTEAFF.